This T cell receptor (beta chain) was sequenced in a study of T cell responses to AZD1222 COVID-19 vaccine. To note about this clone: The antigen is unknown.

Measured with immunoSEQ multiplex PCR; TCRdb has only the in-frame clones, and not every one. This sample carries about 75,000 clones, around 88% of them seen once, and the ten largest clones take 8% to 10%. General study points: Reportedly, nearly half the spike-specific TCRs target unmutated variant regions. Clonal diversity was possibly underestimated, and white British individuals and females predominated among donors. The study identified only five or six AZD1222 recipients as seropositive at baseline.

CDR3 size: 13 residues. V was pared by 7 bases and J by 4 bases, with 6 bases of the junction left unmatched. Germline V gene lookup returns CDR1 SEHNR and CDR2 FQNEAQ (reference sequence). The rearrangement joins TRBV7-9 to TRBJ1-2, with 7 bases fitting TRBD1. The starting material was peripheral blood, obtained 28 days after the second dose of the MenACWY control vaccine. The clonotype comes from an adult who received the MenACWY meningococcal vaccine as a control. The CDR3 DNA sequence: TGTGCCAGCAACATGGGACAGTCCTATGGCTACACCTTC. Protein: CASNMGQSYGYTF.